This T cell receptor (beta chain) was recovered during a study of high-grade serous ovarian cancer treatment subgroups. Here immunoSEQ multiplex PCR was the method, and the copy in TCRdb shows in-frame clones only, minus some. In the table there are roughly 10,000 clones, around 85% of which are singletons. The tumor samples were collected prior to definitive surgery or chemotherapy. Trimming cost V 3 bases and J 8 bases, with 14 bases left between them. Germline V gene lookup returns CDR1 KGHSH and CDR2 LQKENI. The CDR3 runs to 14 residues. Sequenced sample: tumor tissue. The chain recombines TRBV18 with TRBJ2-1; possibly TRBD2 for D (6 bases). This TCR came from a human donor with high-grade serous ovarian cancer. Written as DNA, the CDR3 is TGTGCCAGCTCACCGGGACTTGGAGGTCATGAGCAGTTCTTC. It yields the protein CASSPGLGGHEQFF. Using reference TRBV18 and TRBJ2-1 for the parts outside the CDR3, the full variable domain is NAGVMQNPRHLVRRRGQEARLRCSPMKGHSHVYWYRQLPEEGLKFMVYLQKENIIDESGMPKERFSAEFPKEGPSILRIQQVVRGDSAAYFCASSPGLGGHEQFFGPGTRLTVL.